This entry lists 20 T cell receptor beta chains sequenced from one sample in a study of blood T cell repertoires in COVID-19. Clones were sequenced by immunoSEQ multiplex PCR, and TCRdb holds only the in-frame ones, with some missing. The table records about 100,000 clones, roughly 92% of them present only once. Source material: peripheral blood. All receptors derive from a man aged 45-65 years with active COVID-19.

This chain connects TRBV24-1 to TRBJ2-1, with 7 bases lining up with TRBD2. CDR1 is KGHDR and CDR2 is SFDVKD in the germline V gene. The trim removed 7 bases at V and 6 bases at J, leaving 17 bases unmatched. This CDR3 spans 17 amino acids. CDR3 sequence reads: CATSDPGASGRFNEQFF. CDR3 DNA: TGTGCCACCAGCGACCCTGGGGCTAGCGGACGTTTCAATGAGCAGTTCTTC.

The V gene is TRBV29-1, the J gene TRBJ1-2; 9 bases are shared with TRBD1. This CDR3 is 12 amino acids long. V lost 4 bases and J lost 8; bases outside the gene matches: 5. Germline V gene data show CDR1 as SQVTM and CDR2 as ANQGSEA. The CDR3 bases are TGCAGCGTTGGCGACAGGGGGGAAGGCTACACCTTC. This gives the protein CSVGDRGEGYTF.

The rearrangement joins TRBV5-1 to TRBJ2-1, with 10 bases identical to TRBD2. This CDR3 has 15 amino acids. The V gene end was trimmed by 0 bases and the J gene end by 7 bases; junction bases not matched to a gene: 4. Germline-derived CDR1 and CDR2 are SGHRS and YFSETQ. The CDR3 sequence is CASSLGAGGMNEQFF. DNA of the CDR3: TGCGCCAGCAGCTTGGGAGCGGGAGGGATGAATGAGCAGTTCTTC.

In its sample, this clone was seen once. The J gene is TRBJ2-3, the V gene TRBV19, with 7 bases identical to TRBD2. Germline lookup yields CDR1 LNHDA and CDR2 SQIVND (reference sequence). The CDR3 spans 15 residues. Losses at the gene ends were 7 bases for V and 5 bases for J; bases not matched to a gene: 12. CDR3 DNA: TGTGCCAGTACCCCTCAGCCGGGGGGAATAGATACGCAGTATTTT. Translated: CASTPQPGGIDTQYF.

This chain connects TRBV4-1 to TRBJ2-2, with 11 nucleotides matching TRBD2. CDR3 length: 17 amino acids. Germline CDR1 and CDR2: MGHRA and YSYEKL. V lost 5 bases and J lost 6; bases outside the gene matches: 11. The CDR3 protein is CASSGGLSGRAAGELFF. CDR3 nucleotides: TGCGCCAGCAGCGGGGGGCTTAGCGGGAGGGCGGCCGGGGAGCTGTTTTTT.

The chain carries TRBV9 and TRBJ1-2; TRBD1 matches 8 bases. V was clipped by 6 bases and J by 4 bases; unmatched bases: 8. Germline CDR1 is SGDLS and CDR2 is YYNGEE. The CDR3 runs 14 residues. The CDR3 DNA reads as TGTGCCAGCACCTCAGACAGGGGTGTCTATGGCTACACCTTC. Its translation is CASTSDRGVYGYTF.

The V and J genes are TRBV19 and TRBJ2-5; possibly TRBD2 for D (7 bases). The germline CDR1 and CDR2 sequences are LNHDA and SQIVND (reference sequence). The CDR3 runs 15 residues. V was shortened by 0 bases and J by 6 bases, with 14 bases between the two germline ends. The CDR3 DNA follows: TGTGCCAGTAGTATAGATGACGGGGGGCGGAAGACCCAGTACTTC. Amino acids: CASSIDDGGRKTQYF.

Only one count was recorded for this clone. J is TRBJ2-3 and V is TRBV27, with TRBD2 matching over 10 bases. The length of the CDR3 is 16 residues. The junction had 6 bases not matched to a gene; V was cut back by 5 bases and J by 1 base. In germline, CDR1 is MNHEY, CDR2 SMNVEV (reference sequence). The CDR3 is CASSLRGTSGTDTQYF. CDR3 nucleotides: TGTGCCAGCAGTCTCCGTGGGACTAGCGGCACAGATACGCAGTATTTT.

The chain couples TRBV7-9 to TRBJ1-5, with D possibly matching TRBD1 (6 bases). CDR3 length: 13 residues. The germline V gene has CDR1 SEHNR and CDR2 FQNEAQ (reference sequence). Between the trimmed V and J ends, which lost 1 base and 5 bases, there was a span of 6 bases. CDR3 sequence: CASSLGQDQPQHF. In nucleotides, the CDR3 is TGTGCCAGCAGCTTAGGACAGGATCAGCCCCAGCATTTT.

The chain has TRBV9 and TRBJ2-7, with D unresolved. Per the germline V gene, CDR1 is SGDLS and CDR2 is YYNGEE. V was cut by 3 bases and J by 6 bases, with 13 bases left in between. The CDR3 runs to 13 residues. This CDR3 reads CASSAGRPGEQYF. In nucleotides, the CDR3 is TGTGCCAGCAGCGCCGGCAGGCCCGGCGAGCAGTACTTC.

This clone has a handful of counts. The rearrangement uses TRBV15 and TRBJ2-7; 8 bases are a match to TRBD1. With V trimmed by 0 bases and J by 0 bases, 7 bases remained unmatched. The CDR3 totals 17 residues. Germline-derived CDR1 and CDR2 are LNHNV and YYDKDF (reference sequence). The CDR3 sequence: CATSRDLTGTGSYEQYF. The CDR3 nucleotides are TGTGCCACCAGCAGAGATCTTACCGGGACAGGCTCCTACGAGCAGTACTTC.

The chain has TRBV5-1 and TRBJ2-2, with 16 bases matching TRBD2. J gave up 6 bases and V 7 bases, and 12 bases lay outside the gene matches. CDR1 SGHRS and CDR2 YFSETQ come from the germline V gene. The CDR3 extends over 18 amino acids. The CDR3 nucleotides read TGCGCCAGCTCCACCGCCCCCGGGACTAGCGGGGGGGCCGGGGAGCTGTTTTTT. This translates into CASSTAPGTSGGAGELFF.

The rearrangement uses TRBV7-6 and TRBJ2-1; 9 positions agree with TRBD2. Germline trimming cut 7 bases from V and 7 bases from J; bases unmatched to any gene: 14. CDR3 size: 16 residues. Germline CDR1 SGHVS, CDR2 FNYEAQ. The CDR3 spells CASTDGGAGGGNEQFF. In DNA form, the CDR3 reads TGTGCCAGCACCGATGGAGGGGCGGGAGGGGGGAATGAGCAGTTCTTC.

In its sample, this clone was seen once. The chain recombines TRBV19 with TRBJ2-3; D uncertain. The V gene lost 1 base and the J gene lost 1 base, with 12 bases spanning the gap. Germline values: CDR1 LNHDA, CDR2 SQIVND (reference sequence). CDR3 length: 16 amino acids. This CDR3 reads CASSIASRERTDTQYF. CDR3 DNA sequence: TGTGCCAGTAGTATAGCGAGTCGAGAACGCACAGATACGCAGTATTTT.

The rearrangement links TRBV3-1 (or the pseudogene TRBV3-2) to TRBJ2-3; 15 bases fit TRBD2. Germline trimming cut 4 bases from V and 7 bases from J; bases unmatched to any gene: 6. Germline CDR1 reads LGHDT; CDR2 reads YNNKEL (reference sequence). This CDR3 has 16 residues. This chain's CDR3 is CASSLGTSGGLYTQYF. CDR3 DNA sequence: TGTGCCAGCAGCCTCGGGACTAGCGGGGGGCTATATACGCAGTATTTT.

The V gene is TRBV7-9, the J gene TRBJ2-2; D unresolved. The length of the CDR3 is 15 residues. CDR1 and CDR2 (germline): SEHNR, FQNEAQ (reference sequence). V shed 3 bases and J shed 4 bases, with 12 bases lying between them. CDR3 in DNA: TGTGCCAGCAGCTTTTCGGCTAGACGCACCGGGGAGCTGTTTTTT. Residues: CASSFSARRTGELFF.

The gene calls are TRBV6-5 and TRBJ1-2; D is ambiguous. CDR3 size: 13 residues. V dropped 6 bases and J dropped 4 bases, with 12 bases sitting between them. Looked up from germline, CDR1 is MNHEY and CDR2 is SVGAGI. The CDR3 region has the DNA TGTGCCAGCAGCTCCGGGTCAACCTATGGCTACACCTTC. Translation gives CASSSGSTYGYTF.

This chain joins TRBV28 and TRBJ2-3; 13 bases agree with TRBD2. The CDR3 is 18 amino acids. Germline values: CDR1 MDHEN, CDR2 SYDVKM. J was trimmed by 4 bases and V by 5 bases; bases with no gene match: 12. DNA for the CDR3: TGTGCCAGCAGTCCTATAGGACTAGCGGGAGTCAGCGCAGATACGCAGTATTTT. Amino acid sequence: CASSPIGLAGVSADTQYF. Variable domain in full (rest from reference TRBV28 and TRBJ2-3): DVKVTQSSRYLVKRTGEKVFLECVQDMDHENMFWYRQDPGLGLRLIYFSYDVKMKEKGDIPEGYSVSREKKERFSLILESASTNQTSMYLCASSPIGLAGVSADTQYFGPGTRLTVL.

V usage is TRBV18 and J usage is TRBJ1-6, with 7 bases fitting TRBD1. Germline CDR1 is KGHSH and CDR2 is LQKENI. The CDR3 sequence is 14 residues long. The V gene end was trimmed by 4 bases and the J gene end by 7 bases; junction bases not matched to a gene: 4. DNA of the CDR3: TGTGCCAGCTCACTCGACAGGGTCAATTCACCCCTCCACTTT. It yields the protein CASSLDRVNSPLHF.

The chain links TRBV4-1 to TRBJ2-7, with a tentative D call TRBD1 (5 bases). V lost 2 bases, J lost 1 base, and 9 bases lay in between. The CDR3 spans 14 residues. The germline gives CDR1 MGHRA, CDR2 YSYEKL. The CDR3 DNA reads TGCGCCAGCAGCCAAAGGGGTGTTTCCTACGAGCAGTACTTC. It encodes CASSQRGVSYEQYF.